The next 11 T cell receptor beta chains were all read from a single sample in a study of radiation and T cells in renal cell carcinoma. As for time point: blood 4 weeks post-SBRT, at nephrectomy. Documented treatment: 15 Gy SBRT to primary tumor, nephrectomy 4 weeks later. Only in-frame clones appear in the TCRdb table, and some are missing; sequencing was by immunoSEQ multiplex PCR. This table holds 130,000 to 150,000 clones, 86% found once. Sequenced material: blood, taken from a patient whose treatment included radiotherapy and nephrectomy. Source of these receptors: a woman between 45 and 60 years old with renal cell carcinoma.

V is TRBV19 and J is TRBJ2-2; TRBD2 matches at 14 bases. Per germline, CDR1 LNHDA and CDR2 SQIVND (reference sequence). The junction had 10 bases not matched to a gene; V was cut back by 5 bases and J by 8 bases. This CDR3 region has 17 residues. CDR3 loop: CASSSRTSGGPGGELFF. Here the CDR3 DNA reads TGTGCCAGTAGTTCGAGGACTAGCGGGGGGCCCGGAGGGGAGCTGTTTTTT.

This clone was seen repeatedly, ten times or more. The chain combines TRBV5-4 with TRBJ1-4; 10 nucleotides agree with TRBD1. Germline V gives CDR1 SGHNT, CDR2 YYREEE (reference sequence). The V segment lost 4 bases and the J segment 9 bases; nucleotides outside the gene matches: 12. This CDR3 region has 16 residues. The CDR3 loop reads CASSVSTGTGVKKLFF. The CDR3 nucleotides are TGTGCCAGCAGCGTCTCGACCGGGACAGGGGTTAAAAAACTGTTTTTT.

This clone has more than one count but fewer than ten. The chain combines TRBV6-1 with TRBJ2-5, with no clear D. This CDR3 has 15 residues. Trimming removed 7 bases from V and 0 bases from J, with 15 bases in between. The germline V gene has CDR1 MNHNS and CDR2 SASEGT. The CDR3 reads CASISDGLYQETQYF. Here the CDR3 DNA reads TGTGCCAGCATTTCTGACGGATTGTACCAAGAGACCCAGTACTTC.

The chain links TRBV11-3 to TRBJ2-2; no clear D. The CDR3 covers 16 residues. V shed 2 bases and J shed 0 bases, with 10 bases lying between them. Germline assignment: CDR1 SGHNT and CDR2 YENEEA. The CDR3 reads CASSLYGPTNTGELFF. As DNA, the CDR3 is TGTGCCAGCAGCTTATATGGGCCCACGAACACCGGGGAGCTGTTTTTT.

The chain couples TRBV2 to TRBJ2-7; 8 nucleotides match TRBD2. Trimming removed 5 bases from V and 5 bases from J; junction bases left unmatched: 8. The CDR3 length is 14 residues. Germline assignment: CDR1 SNHLY and CDR2 FYNNEI. CDR3 in DNA: TGTGCCAGCAGTCGGGAGGCGGGAGGCCACGAGCAGTACTTC. Translated: CASSREAGGHEQYF.

The gene calls are TRBV10-3 and TRBJ1-4; D is perhaps TRBD1 (5 bases). CDR1 is ENHRY, CDR2 SYGVKD, per germline. V was cut by 1 base and J by 6 bases, with 12 bases left in between. The CDR3 contains 15 residues. In DNA form, the CDR3 reads TGTGCCATCAGTGAGTATCAGGGAACAGATGAAAAACTGTTTTTT. Translated, it gives CAISEYQGTDEKLFF.

The J gene is TRBJ2-2, the V gene TRBV19, with 14 bases matching TRBD2. The germline CDR1 and CDR2 sequences are LNHDA and SQIVND (reference sequence). V was clipped by 5 bases and J by 7 bases; unmatched bases: 6. This CDR3 has 16 residues. The CDR3 DNA reads TGTGCCAGTAGTCCGGGACTAGCGGGAGCTGTCGGGGAGCTGTTTTTT. It encodes CASSPGLAGAVGELFF.

The chain links TRBV7-8 to TRBJ2-5; 7 bases match TRBD1. The CDR3 covers 17 residues. Germline trimming cut 3 bases from V and 4 bases from J; bases unmatched to any gene: 14. CDR1 is SGHVS and CDR2 is FQNEAQ in the germline V gene. CDR3 sequence reads: CASSFLPGTARPETQYF. The DNA for the CDR3 is TGTGCCAGCAGCTTTCTCCCTGGGACAGCCAGGCCAGAGACCCAGTACTTC.

This clone was observed a single time. The chain employs TRBV6-5 and TRBJ2-3; D ambiguous. The CDR3 length is 13 residues. The V gene's germline CDR1 is MNHEY and CDR2 SVGAGI. The ends were cut back, 2 bases at V and 2 bases at J, with 5 bases in the middle. CDR3 in DNA: TGTGCCAGCAGTTACGGCGACACAGATACGCAGTATTTT. It encodes CASSYGDTDTQYF.

The V gene is TRBV6-1, the J gene TRBJ2-1; D is undetermined. This CDR3 is 12 amino acids long. Germline CDR1 MNHNS, CDR2 SASEGT. V was pared by 4 bases and J by 8 bases, with 9 bases between. CDR3 bases: TGTGCCAGCAGTGCAATAGGCTATGAGCAGTTCTTC. Protein: CASSAIGYEQFF.

The chain employs TRBV5-6 and TRBJ2-1; D possibly corresponds to TRBD1 (5 bases). This CDR3 contains 16 residues. The V gene's germline CDR1 is SGHDT and CDR2 YYEEEE. V gave up 3 bases and J gave up 5 bases, with 18 bases separating them. The CDR3 nucleotides read TGTGCCAGCAGCTGGCAGGGTTTATTGCTCAACAATGAGCAGTTCTTC. Translated: CASSWQGLLLNNEQFF.